The rows below give T cell receptor beta chains drawn from one sample of a study of OX40 agonist ivuxolimab in advanced cancers. Clones were sequenced by immunoSEQ multiplex PCR, and TCRdb holds only the in-frame ones, with some missing. Counted here are 77,000 or so clones, roughly 90% occurring once; the ten biggest clones make up about 0.4%. The sample here was CD4+ or CD8+ T cells sorted from blood, taken in a trial of the OX40 agonist ivuxolimab. The receptors here all came from an adult with an advanced solid tumor such as melanoma, head and neck, liver or kidney cancer. Both conserved end residues are part of each CDR3. Fields, in order: D gene, J gene, clone size, V gene, CDR3 protein, CDR3 DNA. The D gene is left open where the match is weak. Size is stated for part of the rows, as once, few or many counts, or as a class when the clone is expanded.

D gene: NA; J gene: TRBJ1-1; clone size: NA; V gene: TRBV28; CDR3 protein: CASQRALGTFPGDTEAFF; CDR3 DNA: TGTGCCAGCCAGAGGGCCCTGGGCACCTTCCCAGGTGACACTGAAGCTTTCTTT
D gene: NA; J gene: TRBJ1-1; clone size: NA; V gene: TRBV6-6; CDR3 protein: CASSIGRNTEAFF; CDR3 DNA: TGTGCCAGCAGTATAGGCCGGAACACTGAAGCTTTCTTT
D gene: TRBD2; J gene: TRBJ2-1; clone size: NA; V gene: TRBV7-2; CDR3 protein: CASSLWRGGSYNEQFF; CDR3 DNA: TGTGCCAGCAGCTTATGGCGGGGGGGATCTTACAATGAGCAGTTCTTC
D gene: NA; J gene: TRBJ1-5; clone size: few; V gene: TRBV19; CDR3 protein: CASSPRAESQPQHF; CDR3 DNA: TGTGCCAGCAGCCCGCGGGCGGAGAGTCAGCCCCAGCATTTT
D gene: TRBD2; J gene: TRBJ2-3; clone size: NA; V gene: TRBV7-2; CDR3 protein: CASSLAPAGGFFTDTQYF; CDR3 DNA: TGTGCCAGCAGCTTAGCCCCAGCGGGGGGGTTCTTCACAGATACGCAGTATTTT
D gene: TRBD2; J gene: TRBJ2-1; clone size: NA; V gene: TRBV5-5; CDR3 protein: CASSRDGGGSYNEQFF; CDR3 DNA: TGTGCCAGCAGTCGAGACGGCGGGGGCTCCTACAATGAGCAGTTCTTC
D gene: NA; J gene: TRBJ2-7; clone size: NA; V gene: TRBV7-2; CDR3 protein: CASSERLAQYYEQYF; CDR3 DNA: TGTGCCAGCAGCGAGAGGCTAGCGCAATACTACGAGCAGTACTTC
D gene: TRBD1; J gene: TRBJ2-7; clone size: NA; V gene: TRBV4-3; CDR3 protein: CASSQDPGQGLYEQYF; CDR3 DNA: TGCGCCAGCAGCCAAGATCCGGGACAGGGGCTCTACGAGCAGTACTTC
D gene: NA; J gene: TRBJ2-7; clone size: NA; V gene: TRBV6-5; CDR3 protein: CASSYLRGAYEQYF; CDR3 DNA: TGTGCCAGCAGTTACCTGAGGGGGGCCTACGAGCAGTACTTC
D gene: TRBD1; J gene: TRBJ1-2; clone size: NA; V gene: TRBV6-5; CDR3 protein: CASSRQGYYGYTF; CDR3 DNA: TGTGCCAGCAGCCGACAGGGATACTATGGCTACACCTTC
D gene: NA; J gene: TRBJ1-5; clone size: NA; V gene: TRBV5-4; CDR3 protein: CASSLGGRTDNQPQHF; CDR3 DNA: TGTGCCAGCAGCTTGGGGGGCAGGACCGACAATCAGCCCCAGCATTTT
D gene: NA; J gene: TRBJ1-6; clone size: NA; V gene: TRBV27; CDR3 protein: CASSFMDSYNSPLHF; CDR3 DNA: TGTGCCAGCAGTTTTATGGACTCCTATAATTCACCCCTCCACTTT
D gene: TRBD1; J gene: TRBJ2-5; clone size: NA; V gene: TRBV5-1; CDR3 protein: CASSRDFQGQGEETQYF; CDR3 DNA: TGCGCCAGCAGCCGAGATTTCCAGGGACAGGGTGAAGAGACCCAGTACTTC
D gene: NA; J gene: TRBJ1-2; clone size: NA; V gene: TRBV27; CDR3 protein: CASSLNGLNYGYTF; CDR3 DNA: TGTGCCAGCAGTTTAAACGGACTTAACTATGGCTACACCTTC
D gene: TRBD1; J gene: TRBJ2-5; clone size: NA; V gene: TRBV15; CDR3 protein: CATSRAVGLGTESETQYF; CDR3 DNA: TGTGCCACCAGCAGAGCTGTGGGATTAGGGACAGAGTCAGAGACCCAGTACTTC
D gene: NA; J gene: TRBJ2-1; clone size: NA; V gene: TRBV2; CDR3 protein: CASAEEGSYNEQFF; CDR3 DNA: TGTGCCAGCGCGGAGGAGGGGTCCTACAATGAGCAGTTCTTC
D gene: NA; J gene: TRBJ2-7; clone size: NA; V gene: TRBV5-1; CDR3 protein: CASSSETDTYEQYF; CDR3 DNA: TGCGCCAGCAGCTCCGAGACGGACACCTACGAGCAGTACTTC
D gene: TRBD1; J gene: TRBJ1-1; clone size: NA; V gene: TRBV5-1; CDR3 protein: CASRLTGTGTEAFF; CDR3 DNA: TGCGCCAGCAGATTAACCGGGACAGGGACTGAAGCTTTCTTT
D gene: NA; J gene: TRBJ2-3; clone size: NA; V gene: TRBV6-1; CDR3 protein: CASRYSTDTQYF; CDR3 DNA: TGTGCCAGCAGGTACAGCACAGATACGCAGTATTTT
D gene: NA; J gene: TRBJ1-3; clone size: few; V gene: TRBV19; CDR3 protein: CASSILFGNTIYF; CDR3 DNA: TGTGCCAGTAGTATCCTGTTCGGAAACACCATATATTTT
D gene: TRBD2; J gene: TRBJ2-7; clone size: NA; V gene: TRBV5-4; CDR3 protein: CASSLGTTYEQYF; CDR3 DNA: TGTGCCAGCAGCTTAGGGACTACTTACGAGCAGTACTTC
D gene: NA; J gene: TRBJ1-1; clone size: NA; V gene: TRBV6-4; CDR3 protein: CASSPGQANTEAFF; CDR3 DNA: TGTGCCAGCAGCCCGGGGCAGGCGAACACTGAAGCTTTCTTT
D gene: NA; J gene: TRBJ2-2; clone size: NA; V gene: TRBV27; CDR3 protein: CASTYRGANTGELFF; CDR3 DNA: TGTGCCAGCACCTACCGGGGGGCTAACACCGGGGAGCTGTTTTTT
D gene: NA; J gene: TRBJ2-3; clone size: NA; V gene: TRBV14; CDR3 protein: CASSPGNLDTQYF; CDR3 DNA: TGTGCCAGCAGCCCCGGGAATCTAGATACGCAGTATTTT
D gene: NA; J gene: TRBJ2-3; clone size: NA; V gene: TRBV7-2; CDR3 protein: CASSSRLTPDTQYF; CDR3 DNA: TGTGCCAGCAGCTCCAGATTGACGCCAGATACGCAGTATTTT
D gene: NA; J gene: TRBJ2-6; clone size: NA; V gene: TRBV14; CDR3 protein: CASSPTGWSGANVLTF; CDR3 DNA: TGTGCCAGCAGCCCTACAGGGTGGTCCGGGGCCAACGTCCTGACTTTC
D gene: TRBD1; J gene: TRBJ1-5; clone size: NA; V gene: TRBV7-2; CDR3 protein: CASSWDSYSNQPQHF; CDR3 DNA: TGTGCCAGCAGCTGGGACAGTTATAGCAATCAGCCCCAGCATTTT
D gene: NA; J gene: TRBJ2-7; clone size: NA; V gene: TRBV7-2; CDR3 protein: CASSLYTRVGEQYF; CDR3 DNA: TGTGCCAGCAGCTTATACACAAGAGTAGGCGAGCAGTACTTC
D gene: TRBD2; J gene: TRBJ2-7; clone size: NA; V gene: TRBV18; CDR3 protein: CASSPATSGRAYEQYF; CDR3 DNA: TGTGCCAGCTCACCAGCCACTAGCGGGAGGGCCTACGAGCAGTACTTC
D gene: NA; J gene: TRBJ2-2; clone size: NA; V gene: TRBV7-3; CDR3 protein: CASSLQQGRNTGELFF; CDR3 DNA: TGTGCCAGCAGCTTACAACAGGGTCGCAACACCGGGGAGCTGTTTTTT
D gene: TRBD1; J gene: TRBJ2-7; clone size: NA; V gene: TRBV6-5; CDR3 protein: CASSLGDRGPVQYF; CDR3 DNA: TGTGCCAGCAGTCTCGGGGACAGGGGGCCGGTGCAGTACTTC
D gene: TRBD2; J gene: TRBJ2-5; clone size: NA; V gene: TRBV7-9; CDR3 protein: CASSPTSGRGETQYF; CDR3 DNA: TGTGCCAGCAGCCCAACTAGCGGGAGGGGAGAGACCCAGTACTTC
D gene: TRBD1; J gene: TRBJ2-2; clone size: NA; V gene: TRBV11-3; CDR3 protein: CASSPGTGRTNTGELFF; CDR3 DNA: TGTGCCAGCAGCCCCGGGACAGGGAGAACGAACACCGGGGAGCTGTTTTTT
D gene: TRBD1; J gene: TRBJ1-3; clone size: NA; V gene: TRBV6-1; CDR3 protein: CASRRDSQTGNTIYF; CDR3 DNA: TGTGCCAGCAGGCGGGACAGTCAAACCGGAAACACCATATATTTT
D gene: NA; J gene: TRBJ1-5; clone size: NA; V gene: TRBV6-5; CDR3 protein: CASSPRQVYQPQHF; CDR3 DNA: TGTGCCAGCAGCCCCCGACAGGTCTATCAGCCCCAGCATTTT
D gene: NA; J gene: TRBJ2-3; clone size: once; V gene: TRBV30; CDR3 protein: CAWGLVADTQYF; CDR3 DNA: TGTGCCTGGGGGCTAGTGGCAGATACGCAGTATTTT
D gene: TRBD2; J gene: TRBJ2-5; clone size: NA; V gene: TRBV5-4; CDR3 protein: CASSFGTSGMSQETQYF; CDR3 DNA: TGTGCCAGCAGCTTTGGGACTAGCGGGATGAGCCAAGAGACCCAGTACTTC
D gene: NA; J gene: TRBJ2-2; clone size: NA; V gene: TRBV4-1; CDR3 protein: CASSQEVAGVSGELFF; CDR3 DNA: TGCGCCAGCAGCCAAGAAGTGGCAGGGGTATCGGGGGAGCTGTTTTTT
D gene: NA; J gene: TRBJ2-2; clone size: NA; V gene: TRBV15; CDR3 protein: CATSRGGANTGELFF; CDR3 DNA: TGTGCCACCAGCAGAGGGGGAGCGAACACCGGGGAGCTGTTTTTT
D gene: NA; J gene: TRBJ1-1; clone size: NA; V gene: TRBV6-1; CDR3 protein: CASSEKDIRGTEAFF; CDR3 DNA: TGTGCCAGCAGTGAGAAGGACATCCGGGGCACTGAAGCTTTCTTT